Listed below are T cell receptor beta chains from one sample, sequenced in a study of shared clonotypes between healthy human individuals. Profiling relied on immunoSEQ multiplex PCR, and the TCRdb table lists in-frame clones only, not all of them. The table has around 750,000 clones, under 80% seen once; the top ten hold 1.5% to 2%. The material sequenced was memory CD4+ T cells sorted from blood. Source of these receptors: a woman aged 30 to 39 in good health. The CDR3 runs from the conserved cysteine through the conserved F or W. The D gene is left open where the match is weak. Clone size, where shown, is once, few, many, or a class for clones that have expanded.

TRBD1,TRBV27,NA,TRBJ2-7,CASSTLRQGDEQYF,TGTGCCAGCAGTACCCTTCGACAGGGAGACGAGCAGTACTTC
TRBD2,TRBV14,NA,TRBJ2-7,CASSELARSSYEQYF,TGTGCCAGCAGCGAACTAGCGAGGAGCTCCTACGAGCAGTACTTC
NA,TRBV19,few,TRBJ1-3,CAVRNSGNTIYF,TGTGCCGTGAGGAACTCTGGAAACACCATATATTTT
TRBD1,TRBV4-1,NA,TRBJ2-7,CASSLTGTGITYEQYF,TGCGCCAGCAGCCTGACAGGGACAGGGATTACCTACGAGCAGTACTTC
NA,TRBV7-9,NA,TRBJ2-3,CASSKNNGGDTQYF,TGTGCCAGCAGCAAGAACAATGGTGGGGATACGCAGTATTTT
NA,TRBV29-1,many,TRBJ2-1,CSVEVLVLNEQFF,TGCAGCGTTGAAGTACTAGTTCTCAATGAGCAGTTCTTC
NA,TRBV18,NA,TRBJ2-3,CASSRTASTDTQYF,TGTGCCAGCTCACGGACAGCCAGCACAGATACGCAGTATTTT
NA,TRBV2,NA,TRBJ2-1,CASRSLSSYNEQFF,TGTGCCAGCAGGTCCCTGAGCTCCTACAATGAGCAGTTCTTC
NA,TRBV28,NA,TRBJ2-2,CASSQLPESFNTGELFF,TGTGCCAGCAGCCAGTTGCCGGAATCATTCAACACCGGGGAGCTGTTTTTT
TRBD1,TRBV5-1,once,TRBJ2-4,CASSLTGGPAKNIQYF,TGCGCCAGCAGCTTAACAGGGGGCCCAGCCAAAAACATTCAGTACTTC
TRBD2,TRBV15,NA,TRBJ2-1,CATSSRLAGVHEQFF,TGTGCCACCAGCAGCAGACTAGCGGGAGTGCATGAGCAGTTCTTC
TRBD1,TRBV11-2,NA,TRBJ2-7,CASSLGPGTVEQYF,TGTGCCAGCAGCTTAGGGCCCGGGACAGTCGAGCAGTACTTC
NA,TRBV30,NA,TRBJ2-3,CAWSVSWVSADTQYF,TGTGCCTGGAGTGTTAGCTGGGTGTCCGCAGATACGCAGTATTTT
TRBD1,TRBV6-4,NA,TRBJ1-3,CASPDRGPFSGNTIYF,TGTGCCAGCCCCGACAGGGGGCCTTTCTCTGGAAACACCATATATTTT
TRBD1,TRBV5-1,NA,TRBJ1-2,CASSPPGQQTSYGYTF,TGCGCCAGCAGCCCGCCGGGACAGCAAACGAGCTATGGCTACACCTTC
NA,TRBV11-2,once,TRBJ2-7,CASSSGAQDREQYF,TGTGCCAGCAGCTCGGGGGCACAGGACCGCGAGCAGTACTTC
NA,TRBV5-4,NA,TRBJ2-5,CASSLAGRETQYF,TGTGCCAGCAGCTTAGCAGGGAGGGAGACCCAGTACTTC
NA,TRBV30,NA,TRBJ1-1,CAWRTALNTEAFF,TGTGCCTGGAGGACGGCTTTGAACACTGAAGCTTTCTTT
NA,TRBV28,NA,TRBJ1-1,CASTRGYTEAFF,TGTGCCAGCACTCGGGGGTACACTGAAGCTTTCTTT
TRBD2,TRBV18,once,TRBJ2-3,CASSQPGLAGGRFTDTQYF,TGTGCCAGCTCACAACCGGGACTAGCGGGAGGAAGATTCACAGATACGCAGTATTTT
NA,TRBV5-1,NA,TRBJ2-1,CASSLGGAPGLDEQFF,TGCGCCAGCAGCTTAGGGGGAGCGCCCGGTCTGGATGAGCAGTTCTTC
NA,TRBV27,NA,TRBJ1-5,CASSLSGANQPQHF,TGTGCCAGCAGTTTATCAGGGGCCAATCAGCCCCAGCATTTT
NA,TRBV6-6,NA,TRBJ1-4,CASSYSGEKLFF,TGTGCCAGCAGTTACTCGGGTGAAAAACTGTTTTTT
NA,TRBV9,few,TRBJ1-2,CASSVAIAGNYGYTF,TGTGCCAGCAGCGTAGCTATCGCAGGCAACTATGGCTACACCTTC
TRBD2,TRBV4-2,NA,TRBJ2-2,CASSRNLAGDRIKSGELFF,TGTGCCAGCAGCCGAAACTTAGCGGGAGACCGTATTAAGTCCGGGGAGCTGTTTTTT
NA,TRBV18,once,TRBJ1-1,CASSPLRGLNTEAFF,TGTGCCAGCTCACCACTTAGGGGGTTGAACACTGAAGCTTTCTTT
NA,TRBV6-1,NA,TRBJ1-5,CASIGGGNQPQHF,TGTGCCAGCATCGGAGGTGGCAATCAGCCCCAGCATTTT
NA,TRBV28,many,TRBJ2-6,CASGVAGANVLTF,TGTGCCTCAGGGGTAGCTGGGGCCAACGTCCTGACTTTC
TRBD2,TRBV2,NA,TRBJ2-3,CASSQSSGRATDTQYF,TGTGCCAGCAGCCAGAGTAGCGGGAGGGCAACAGATACGCAGTATTTT
TRBD1,TRBV29-1,NA,TRBJ2-1,CSARQGAYDEQFF,TGCAGCGCACGACAGGGGGCTTACGATGAGCAGTTCTTC
NA,TRBV6-1,NA,TRBJ2-2,CASSETGNTGELFF,TGTGCCAGCAGTGAAACAGGGAACACCGGGGAGCTGTTTTTT
NA,TRBV9,NA,TRBJ1-6,CASSVASGMGGSPLHF,TGTGCCAGCAGCGTAGCTTCCGGAATGGGCGGTTCACCCCTCCACTTT
NA,TRBV9,NA,TRBJ2-3,CASSLPTGSNTDTQYF,TGTGCCAGCAGCCTCCCCACGGGGTCGAACACAGATACGCAGTATTTT
TRBD1,TRBV9,NA,TRBJ2-2,CASTPTGAITGELFF,TGTGCCAGCACTCCGACAGGGGCGATCACCGGGGAGCTGTTTTTT
NA,TRBV15,few,TRBJ1-5,CATSDPGREDQPQHF,TGTGCCACCAGCGATCCCGGACGGGAAGATCAGCCCCAGCATTTT
TRBD2,TRBV4-1,NA,TRBJ2-7,CASSQDRAGVGKVEQYF,TGCGCCAGCAGCCAAGATAGGGCGGGAGTGGGTAAGGTCGAGCAGTACTTC
NA,TRBV27,NA,TRBJ1-2,CAFHLWRDYGYTF,TGTGCCTTCCACCTCTGGAGGGACTATGGCTACACCTTC
TRBD1,TRBV19,NA,TRBJ1-2,CASEDRRLYGYTF,TGTGCCAGTGAGGACAGGCGCCTCTATGGCTACACCTTC
NA,TRBV6-5,NA,TRBJ2-3,CASSYSEGGGDTQYF,TGTGCCAGCAGTTACTCCGAGGGGGGAGGAGATACGCAGTATTTT
NA,TRBV28,NA,TRBJ1-1,CASMRDLNTEAFF,TGTGCCAGCATGCGGGACTTGAACACTGAAGCTTTCTTT
TRBD2,TRBV5-1,few,TRBJ2-1,CASSLGTSGIEQFF,TGCGCCAGCAGCTTGGGGACTAGCGGGATTGAGCAGTTCTTC
NA,TRBV5-1,NA,TRBJ2-1,CASSLSTGSYNEQFF,TGCGCCAGCAGCTTAAGCACAGGGTCCTACAATGAGCAGTTCTTC
TRBD1,TRBV7-3,NA,TRBJ2-3,CASSPSSGTADTQYF,TGTGCCAGCAGCCCCTCCTCCGGGACAGCAGATACGCAGTATTTT
NA,TRBV28,NA,TRBJ1-1,CASTPGQNTEAFF,TGTGCCAGCACACCAGGACAGAACACTGAAGCTTTCTTT
NA,TRBV7-6,NA,TRBJ2-7,CASSSRDSSYEQYF,TGTGCCAGCAGCTCTAGGGATAGCTCCTACGAGCAGTACTTC
TRBD1,TRBV5-8,few,TRBJ1-5,CASSLGQGSQPQHF,TGTGCCAGCAGCTTAGGACAGGGGAGTCAGCCCCAGCATTTT
NA,TRBV25-1,few,TRBJ1-5,CASSDQGPQHF,TGTGCCAGCAGTGATCAGGGACCCCAGCATTTT
NA,TRBV28,NA,TRBJ1-5,CASRDHSNQPQHF,TGTGCCAGCAGGGATCATAGCAATCAGCCCCAGCATTTT
NA,TRBV14,NA,TRBJ2-1,CASSQVNSNEQFF,TGTGCCAGCAGCCAAGTGAACTCCAATGAGCAGTTCTTC
NA,TRBV10-3,once,TRBJ2-3,CATGTSTDTQYF,TGTGCCACCGGAACTAGCACAGATACGCAGTATTTT
TRBD2,TRBV29-1,NA,TRBJ2-3,CSVGKAGGYTDTQYF,TGCAGCGTTGGGAAGGCGGGAGGGTACACAGATACGCAGTATTTT
NA,TRBV19,once,TRBJ1-5,CATRGLYSNQPQHF,TGTGCCACACGGGGCTTATATAGCAATCAGCCCCAGCATTTT
NA,TRBV11-3,NA,TRBJ2-1,CASSLEGSGGYNEQFF,TGTGCCAGCAGCTTAGAGGGTTCTGGAGGGTACAATGAGCAGTTCTTC
TRBD2,TRBV5-1,NA,TRBJ2-7,CASSRGLAETYEQYF,TGCGCCAGCAGTCGCGGACTAGCGGAGACCTACGAGCAGTACTTC
TRBD2,TRBV19,once,TRBJ2-2,CASSIDIHQASGETGELFF,TGTGCCAGTAGTATAGATATTCATCAGGCTAGCGGAGAGACCGGGGAGCTGTTTTTT
NA,TRBV25-1,NA,TRBJ1-4,CASSEFGGPGPANEKLFF,TGTGCCAGCAGTGAATTCGGAGGACCGGGACCGGCTAATGAAAAACTGTTTTTT
TRBD1,TRBV5-1,NA,TRBJ1-1,CASSHQQGGDTEAFF,TGCGCCAGCAGCCACCAACAGGGGGGAGACACTGAAGCTTTCTTT
TRBD2,TRBV18,NA,TRBJ2-1,CASSPLAGEGEQFF,TGTGCCAGCTCACCCCTAGCGGGAGAAGGTGAGCAGTTCTTC
NA,TRBV5-4,NA,TRBJ1-3,CASSSDMGAGNTIYF,TGTGCCAGCAGCTCTGATATGGGTGCTGGAAACACCATATATTTT
TRBD1,TRBV27,NA,TRBJ1-2,CASTRQGDGGYTF,TGTGCCAGCACTCGACAGGGTGACGGTGGCTACACCTTC